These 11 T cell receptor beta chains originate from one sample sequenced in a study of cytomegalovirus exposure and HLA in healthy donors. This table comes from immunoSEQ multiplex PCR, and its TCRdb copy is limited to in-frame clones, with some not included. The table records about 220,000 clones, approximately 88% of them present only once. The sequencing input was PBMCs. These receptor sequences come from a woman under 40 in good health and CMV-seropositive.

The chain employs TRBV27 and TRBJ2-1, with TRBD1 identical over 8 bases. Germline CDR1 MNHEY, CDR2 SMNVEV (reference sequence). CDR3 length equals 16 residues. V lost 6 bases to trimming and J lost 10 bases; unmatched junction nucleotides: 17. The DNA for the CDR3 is TGTGCCAGCAGCCAACTTATCGGACAGGGAGTGGTGGAGCAGTTCTTC. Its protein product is CASSQLIGQGVVEQFF.

CDR3 residues: CASSPGTASNQPQHF. The CDR3 DNA sequence: TGTGCCAGCAGCCCCGGGACAGCTAGCAATCAGCCCCAGCATTTT. This chain connects TRBV4-2 to TRBJ1-5, with 7 bases identical to TRBD1. Losses at the gene ends were 4 bases for V and 0 bases for J; bases not matched to a gene: 3. Looked up from germline, CDR1 is LGHNA and CDR2 is YNFKEQ. This CDR3 comprises 15 residues.

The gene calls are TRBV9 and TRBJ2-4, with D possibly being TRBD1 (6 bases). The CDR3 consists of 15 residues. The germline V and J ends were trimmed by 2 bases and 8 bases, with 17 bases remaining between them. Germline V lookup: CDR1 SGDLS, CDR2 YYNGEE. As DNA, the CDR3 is TGTGCCAGCAGCGTCACCCAGACAGGCCTCGACATTCAGTACTTC. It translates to CASSVTQTGLDIQYF.

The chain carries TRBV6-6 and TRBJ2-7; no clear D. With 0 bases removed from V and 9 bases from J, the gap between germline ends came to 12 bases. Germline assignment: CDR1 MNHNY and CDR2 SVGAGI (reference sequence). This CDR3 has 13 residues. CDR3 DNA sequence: TGTGCCAGCAGTTACTCGACCCCACCGGTGCAGTACTTC. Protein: CASSYSTPPVQYF.

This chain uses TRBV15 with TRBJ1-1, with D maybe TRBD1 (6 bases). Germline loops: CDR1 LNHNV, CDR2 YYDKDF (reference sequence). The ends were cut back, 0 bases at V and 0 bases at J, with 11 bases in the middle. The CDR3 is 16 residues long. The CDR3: CATSRDRTAMNTEAFF. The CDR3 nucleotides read TGTGCCACCAGCAGAGATAGGACAGCAATGAACACTGAAGCTTTCTTT.

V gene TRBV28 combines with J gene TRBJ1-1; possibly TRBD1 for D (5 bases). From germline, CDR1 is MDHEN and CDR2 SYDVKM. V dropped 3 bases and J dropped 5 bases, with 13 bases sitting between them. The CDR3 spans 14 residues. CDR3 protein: CASSFGGDGTEAFF. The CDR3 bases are TGTGCCAGCAGTTTCGGGGGGGACGGTACTGAAGCTTTCTTT.

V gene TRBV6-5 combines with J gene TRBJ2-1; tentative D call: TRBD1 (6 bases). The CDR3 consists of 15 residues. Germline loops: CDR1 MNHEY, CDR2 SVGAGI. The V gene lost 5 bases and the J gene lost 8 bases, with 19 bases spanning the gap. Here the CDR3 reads CASSKTGSWDDEQFF. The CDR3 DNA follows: TGTGCCAGCAGTAAAACAGGGAGCTGGGACGATGAGCAGTTCTTC.

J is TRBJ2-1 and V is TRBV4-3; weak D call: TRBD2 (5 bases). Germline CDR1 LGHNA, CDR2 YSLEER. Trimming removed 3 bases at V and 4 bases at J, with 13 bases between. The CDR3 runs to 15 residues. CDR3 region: CASSQGATSYNEQFF. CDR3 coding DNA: TGCGCCAGCAGCCAGGGTGCCACTAGTTACAATGAGCAGTTCTTC.

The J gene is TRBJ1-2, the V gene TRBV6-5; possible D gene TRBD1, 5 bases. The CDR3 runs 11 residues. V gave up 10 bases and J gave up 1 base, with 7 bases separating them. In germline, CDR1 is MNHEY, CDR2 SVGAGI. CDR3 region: CATQDNYGYTF. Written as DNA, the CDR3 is TGTGCCACACAGGATAACTATGGCTACACCTTC.

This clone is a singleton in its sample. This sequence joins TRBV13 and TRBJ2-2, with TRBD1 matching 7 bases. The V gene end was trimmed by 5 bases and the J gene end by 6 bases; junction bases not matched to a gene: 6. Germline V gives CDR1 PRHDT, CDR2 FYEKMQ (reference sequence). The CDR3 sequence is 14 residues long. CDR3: CASSLRTGSGELFF. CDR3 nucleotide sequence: TGTGCCAGCAGCCTACGGACAGGATCCGGGGAGCTGTTTTTT.

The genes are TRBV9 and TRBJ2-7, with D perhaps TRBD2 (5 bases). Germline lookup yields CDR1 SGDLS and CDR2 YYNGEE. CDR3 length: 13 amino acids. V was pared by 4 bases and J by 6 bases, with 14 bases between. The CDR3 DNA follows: TGTGCCAGCAGCCCACACGCGAGGGCCGAGCAGTACTTC. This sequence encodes CASSPHARAEQYF.